The present T cell receptor (beta chain) was sequenced within a study of blood T cell repertoires in COVID-19. Study in general: COVID-19 samples collected from the United States, Italy and Spain covered acute and convalescent phases. Sample material is recorded as cDNA or gDNA derived from T cells, B-cell-depleted T cells, or PBMCs.

The method was immunoSEQ multiplex PCR; TCRdb's version includes in-frame clones alone and lacks a portion of them. The table lists 150,000 to 200,000 clones, roughly 81% of them singletons, with roughly 12% in the top ten. Patients in Seattle were enrolled during active infection, then followed longitudinally. V was clipped by 3 bases and J by 4 bases; unmatched bases: 2. The CDR3 consists of 14 residues. Germline V lookup: CDR1 SGHAT, CDR2 FQNNGV. Sequencing used peripheral blood. The rearrangement joins TRBV11-2 to TRBJ1-3; 8 bases line up with TRBD1. This sequence originates from a woman older than 75 with COVID-19, enrolled during active disease. The CDR3 spells CASSFTGGGNTIYF. The CDR3 nucleotides are TGTGCCAGCAGCTTCACAGGGGGAGGAAACACCATATATTTT.